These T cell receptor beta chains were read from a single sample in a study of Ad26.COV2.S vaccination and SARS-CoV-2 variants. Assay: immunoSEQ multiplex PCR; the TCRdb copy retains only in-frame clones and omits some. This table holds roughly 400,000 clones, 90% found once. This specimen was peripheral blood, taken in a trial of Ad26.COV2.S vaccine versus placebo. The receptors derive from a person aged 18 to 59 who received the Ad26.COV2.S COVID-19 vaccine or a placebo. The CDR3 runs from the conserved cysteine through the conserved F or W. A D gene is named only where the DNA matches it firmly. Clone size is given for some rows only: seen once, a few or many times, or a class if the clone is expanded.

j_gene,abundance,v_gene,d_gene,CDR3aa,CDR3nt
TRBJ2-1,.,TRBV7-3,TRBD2,CASSLGGSEQFF,TGTGCCAGCAGCTTGGGAGGGAGTGAGCAGTTCTTC
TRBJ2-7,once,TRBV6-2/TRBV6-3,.,CASSHGQSSYEQYF,TGTGCCAGCAGTCATGGGCAGTCCTCCTACGAGCAGTACTTC
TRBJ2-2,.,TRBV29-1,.,CSVGQGTANTGELFF,TGCAGCGTTGGTCAGGGGACTGCGAACACCGGGGAGCTGTTTTTT
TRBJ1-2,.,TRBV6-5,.,CASSRSSAYGYTF,TGTGCCAGCAGTCGTTCGTCCGCCTATGGCTACACCTTC
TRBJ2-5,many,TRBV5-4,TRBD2,CASSYGLAGGPRETQYF,TGTGCCAGCAGCTATGGCCTAGCGGGAGGGCCCAGGGAGACCCAGTACTTC
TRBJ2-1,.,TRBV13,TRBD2,CASSLGGREDQDEQFF,TGTGCCAGCAGCTTAGGGGGTCGGGAGGATCAAGATGAGCAGTTCTTC
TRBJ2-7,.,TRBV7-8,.,CASSLGGLYEQYF,TGTGCCAGCAGCTTAGGCGGTTTGTACGAGCAGTACTTC
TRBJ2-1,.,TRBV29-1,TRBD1,CSVAGQYNEQFF,TGCAGCGTTGCGGGACAGTACAATGAGCAGTTCTTC
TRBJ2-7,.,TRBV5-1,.,CASSLGPSGLNLYEQYF,TGCGCCAGCAGCTTGGGGCCGTCGGGACTGAACCTATACGAGCAGTACTTC
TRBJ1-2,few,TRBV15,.,CATSRALGRRDGYTF,TGTGCCACCAGCAGAGCTCTTGGCAGGAGGGATGGCTACACCTTC
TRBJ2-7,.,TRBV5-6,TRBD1,CASSSGTGVREQYF,TGTGCCAGCAGCTCCGGGACAGGGGTTAGGGAGCAGTACTTC
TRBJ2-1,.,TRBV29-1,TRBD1,CSVNRGPFYEQFF,TGCAGCGTTAACAGGGGGCCCTTTTATGAGCAGTTCTTC
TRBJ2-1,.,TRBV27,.,CASSFFLPQGLYNEQFF,TGTGCCAGCAGTTTTTTCCTTCCCCAAGGCCTCTACAATGAGCAGTTCTTC
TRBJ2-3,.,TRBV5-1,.,CASSLSGKGTDTQYF,TGCGCCAGCAGCTTATCGGGGAAGGGCACAGATACGCAGTATTTT
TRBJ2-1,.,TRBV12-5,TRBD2,CASGLFPSGGEDNEQFF,TGTGCTAGTGGTTTGTTTCCTAGCGGGGGGGAGGACAATGAGCAGTTCTTC
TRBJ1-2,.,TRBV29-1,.,CSTATGRGYTF,TGCAGCACCGCTACAGGCCGTGGCTACACCTTC
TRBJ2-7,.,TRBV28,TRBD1,CASSLAGDSEQYF,TGTGCCAGCAGTTTAGCAGGGGACAGCGAGCAGTACTTC
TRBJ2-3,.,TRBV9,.,CASSAGRLVADTQYF,TGTGCCAGCAGCGCCGGAAGACTGGTCGCAGATACGCAGTATTTT
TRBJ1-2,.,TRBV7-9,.,CASQPRQGPRGYTF,TGTGCCAGCCAACCCCGGCAGGGTCCTAGGGGCTACACCTTC
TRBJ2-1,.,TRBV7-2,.,CASSPALGARDEQFF,TGTGCCAGCAGCCCTGCGCTGGGGGCCCGGGATGAGCAGTTCTTC
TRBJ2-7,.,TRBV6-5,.,CASSYPERAVHEQYF,TGTGCCAGCAGTTACCCGGAGCGGGCCGTCCACGAGCAGTACTTC
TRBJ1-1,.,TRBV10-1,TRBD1,CASLTGDTEAFF,TGCGCCAGCTTGACAGGGGACACTGAAGCTTTCTTT
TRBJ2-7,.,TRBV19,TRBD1,CASTVPGGGDEQYF,TGTGCCAGTACCGTACCAGGGGGTGGAGACGAGCAGTACTTC
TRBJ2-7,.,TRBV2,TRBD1,CASSEMGQVTYEQYF,TGTGCCAGCAGTGAAATGGGACAGGTTACCTACGAGCAGTACTTC
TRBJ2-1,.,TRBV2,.,CASSENNEQFF,TGTGCCAGCAGTGAAAACAATGAGCAGTTCTTC
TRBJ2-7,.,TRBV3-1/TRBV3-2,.,CASSRLQGYEQYF,TGTGCCAGCAGCCGCCTCCAGGGTTACGAGCAGTACTTC
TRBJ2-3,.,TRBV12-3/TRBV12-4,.,CASSFLDTQYF,TGTGCCAGCAGTTTCCTGGATACGCAGTATTTT
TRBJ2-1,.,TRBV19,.,CASRTVGHRYRRFF,TGTGCCAGTAGGACAGTCGGACATAGGTATAGGCGGTTCTTC
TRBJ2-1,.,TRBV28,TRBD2,CASSPPGLAGEQFF,TGTGCCAGCAGTCCACCGGGACTAGCGGGTGAGCAGTTCTTC
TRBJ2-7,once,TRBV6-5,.,CASSPRTDSYEQYF,TGTGCCAGCAGTCCCCGGACTGACTCCTACGAGCAGTACTTC
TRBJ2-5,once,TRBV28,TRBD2,CASSLGREGRKTQYF,TGTGCCAGCAGTTTAGGACGGGAGGGCCGGAAGACCCAGTACTTC
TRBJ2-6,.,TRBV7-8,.,CASSLPGPSGANVLTF,TGTGCCAGCAGCTTACCGGGGCCCTCTGGGGCCAACGTCCTGACTTTC
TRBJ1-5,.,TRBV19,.,CASSILGRDQPQHF,TGTGCCAGTAGTATATTGGGACGGGATCAGCCCCAGCATTTT
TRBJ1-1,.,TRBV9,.,CASSGTGSLNTEAFF,TGTGCCAGCAGTGGTACGGGGAGTCTGAACACTGAAGCTTTCTTT
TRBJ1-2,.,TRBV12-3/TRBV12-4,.,CASRGTEDGYTF,TGTGCCAGCAGAGGGACCGAGGACGGCTACACCTTC
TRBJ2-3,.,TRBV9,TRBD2,CASSAGVAGGADTQYF,TGTGCCAGCAGCGCCGGGGTAGCGGGAGGAGCCGATACGCAGTATTTT
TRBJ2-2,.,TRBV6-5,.,CASSYGSEVPGELFF,TGTGCCAGCAGTTATGGGAGTGAGGTTCCCGGGGAGCTGTTTTTT
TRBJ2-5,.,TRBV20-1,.,CSRDFQETQYF,TGCTCAAGGGACTTCCAAGAGACCCAGTACTTC
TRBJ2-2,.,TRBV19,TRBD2,CASTRLRGTGELFF,TGTGCCAGTACCCGGCTGCGGGGGACCGGGGAGCTGTTTTTT
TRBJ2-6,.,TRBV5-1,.,CASGQLSGANVLTF,TGCGCCAGCGGACAGCTCTCTGGGGCCAACGTCCTGACTTTC
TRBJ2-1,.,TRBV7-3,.,CASSSGAYNEQFF,TGTGCCAGCAGCTCGGGGGCCTACAATGAGCAGTTCTTC
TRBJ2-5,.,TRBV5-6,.,CASSTLTERKSLETQYF,TGTGCCAGCAGCACCCTCACGGAAAGGAAGTCTCTAGAGACCCAGTACTTC
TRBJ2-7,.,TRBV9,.,CASSVGPSNYEQYF,TGTGCCAGCAGCGTAGGTCCTAGCAACTACGAGCAGTACTTC
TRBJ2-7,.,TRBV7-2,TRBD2,CASSLPTSGRLWEQYF,TGTGCCAGCAGCCTCCCGACTAGCGGGAGATTATGGGAGCAGTACTTC
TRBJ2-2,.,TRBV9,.,CASSATVDTGELFF,TGTGCCAGCAGCGCGACTGTGGACACCGGGGAGCTGTTTTTT
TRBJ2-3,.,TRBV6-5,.,CASSYSRITSTDTQYF,TGTGCCAGCAGTTACTCGAGGATAACTAGCACAGATACGCAGTATTTT
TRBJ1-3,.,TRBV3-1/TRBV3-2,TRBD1,CASSQGGDRGESGNTIYF,TGTGCCAGCAGCCAAGGGGGGGACAGGGGAGAATCTGGAAACACCATATATTTT
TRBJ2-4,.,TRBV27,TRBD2,CASSLSGLSGRVAKNIQYF,TGTGCCAGCAGTTTATCCGGTCTAAGCGGGAGGGTTGCCAAAAACATTCAGTACTTC
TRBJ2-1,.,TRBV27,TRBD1,CASSLRRGSEQFF,TGTGCCAGCAGTCTCCGCAGGGGGAGTGAGCAGTTCTTC
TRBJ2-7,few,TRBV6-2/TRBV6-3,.,CASSYSRGPYEQYF,TGTGCCAGCAGTTACTCCAGGGGACCCTACGAGCAGTACTTC
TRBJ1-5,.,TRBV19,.,CASSTGQLSNQPQHF,TGTGCCAGTAGTACCGGACAGCTTAGCAATCAGCCCCAGCATTTT
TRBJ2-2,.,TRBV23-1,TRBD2,CASRFGLAANTGELFF,TGCGCCAGCAGATTCGGGCTAGCGGCGAACACCGGGGAGCTGTTTTTT
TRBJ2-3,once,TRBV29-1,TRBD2,CSVDGLAKESTDTQYF,TGCAGCGTTGATGGACTAGCCAAAGAAAGCACAGATACGCAGTATTTT
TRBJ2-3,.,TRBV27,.,CASSLVGEKPLSDTQYF,TGTGCCAGCAGTTTAGTGGGGGAGAAACCCCTGTCAGATACGCAGTATTTT
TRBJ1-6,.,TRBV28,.,CASTPGGRDNSPLHF,TGTGCCAGCACCCCAGGAGGGCGGGACAATTCACCCCTCCACTTT
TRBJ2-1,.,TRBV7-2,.,CASSLGPYNEQFF,TGTGCCAGCAGCTTAGGCCCCTACAATGAGCAGTTCTTC
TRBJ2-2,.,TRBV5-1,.,CASRAGANTGELFF,TGCGCCAGCAGGGCAGGGGCGAACACCGGGGAGCTGTTTTTT
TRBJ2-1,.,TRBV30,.,CAWSVGLGYNEQFF,TGTGCCTGGAGTGTTGGGTTGGGCTACAATGAGCAGTTCTTC
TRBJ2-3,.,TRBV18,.,CASSPRGPGEEDTQYF,TGTGCCAGCTCACCACGGGGTCCGGGAGAGGAGGATACGCAGTATTTT
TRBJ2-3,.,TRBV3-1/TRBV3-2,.,CASSQDWGVTDTQYF,TGTGCCAGCAGCCAAGATTGGGGGGTCACAGATACGCAGTATTTT